Shown below are 21 T cell receptor beta chains from a single sample sequenced in a study of TIL therapy for anti-PD-1-resistant metastatic lung cancer. Sequencing used immunoSEQ v3. Sequencing used immunoSEQ multiplex PCR; TCRdb keeps in-frame clones, though not all of them. The sample shows some 15,000 clones, roughly 82% of them seen only once. The time point here: pre-treatment sample, taken before nivolumab and TIL therapy. Sample: blood, taken at baseline. These receptors all stem from a person aged 25 to 85 with non-small cell lung cancer.

This chain connects TRBV5-8 to TRBJ1-5; D gene unclear. CDR1 and CDR2 from the germline V gene are SGHTS and YDEGEE. The CDR3 length is 15 residues. V lost 2 bases and J lost 3, with 12 bases in between. CDR3 sequence reads: CASSLRLGYNQPQHF. The CDR3 coding sequence is TGTGCCAGCAGCTTAAGGTTAGGGTACAATCAGCCCCAGCATTTT.

This clone was seen a single time. This chain joins TRBV7-2 and TRBJ1-6, with 7 bases matching TRBD1. This CDR3 has 16 amino acids. From germline, CDR1 is SGHTA and CDR2 FQGNSA. Trimming at V came to 6 bases and at J to 4 bases, leaving 9 bases not matched to a gene. The CDR3 sequence is CASSSQGGGYNSPLHF. As DNA, the CDR3 is TGTGCCAGCAGTTCTCAGGGGGGAGGATATAATTCACCCCTCCACTTT.

The chain uses TRBV9 and TRBJ2-4, with 8 bases matching TRBD1. Germline V lookup: CDR1 SGDLS, CDR2 YYNGEE. This CDR3 contains 14 residues. The V gene end was trimmed by 2 bases and the J gene end by 3 bases; junction bases not matched to a gene: 1. As DNA, the CDR3 is TGTGCCAGCAGCGTCGGACAGGGCAAAAACATTCAGTACTTC. This translates into CASSVGQGKNIQYF.

The chain is built from TRBV7-3 and TRBJ2-2; 7 bases fit TRBD2. The CDR3 sequence is 15 residues long. Trimming removed 0 bases from V and 6 bases from J; junction bases left unmatched: 4. Germline V lookup: CDR1 SGHTA, CDR2 FQGTGA. The CDR3 reads CASSLTPAGAGELFF. CDR3 bases: TGTGCCAGCAGCTTAACACCGGCGGGAGCCGGGGAGCTGTTTTTT.

J is TRBJ2-1 and V is TRBV6-5; the D is unclear. The length of the CDR3 is 15 residues. Germline-derived CDR1 and CDR2 are MNHEY and SVGAGI. V was trimmed by 2 bases and J by 4 bases, leaving 12 bases between them. CDR3: CASSYTPRLYNEQFF. DNA of the CDR3: TGTGCCAGCAGTTACACCCCCCGGCTATACAATGAGCAGTTCTTC.

This clone was seen more than once but under ten times. The gene calls are TRBV7-2 and TRBJ1-1; D remains unclear. Looked up from germline, CDR1 is SGHTA and CDR2 is FQGNSA. V was pared by 3 bases and J by 3 bases, with 11 bases between. The CDR3 is 14 residues long. The CDR3 spells CASSFRHRDTEAFF. CDR3 nucleotide sequence: TGTGCCAGCAGCTTTAGACATCGGGACACTGAAGCTTTCTTT.

CDR3 residues: CASSLLNEQFF. The CDR3 DNA reads TGTGCCAGCAGCTTACTCAATGAGCAGTTCTTC. The chain uses TRBV7-2 and TRBJ2-1; D remains unclear. The germline V and J ends were trimmed by 2 bases and 6 bases, with 2 bases remaining between them. In germline, CDR1 is SGHTA, CDR2 FQGNSA. The CDR3 loop spans 11 amino acids.

V is TRBV4-1 and J is TRBJ2-2; D possibly corresponds to TRBD2 (6 bases). Per germline, CDR1 MGHRA and CDR2 YSYEKL. Trimming removed 1 base at V and 6 bases at J, with 12 bases between. This CDR3 has 15 amino acids. The CDR3 sequence: CASSQVSGRAGELFF. The CDR3 DNA reads TGCGCCAGCAGCCAAGTTTCCGGGAGAGCCGGGGAGCTGTTTTTT.

This clone came up once. V gene TRBV30 combines with J gene TRBJ1-2; 12 bases are shared with TRBD1. Germline-derived CDR1 and CDR2 are GTSNPN and SVGIG (reference sequence). The V segment lost 1 base and the J segment 4 bases; nucleotides outside the gene matches: 10. The CDR3 runs to 17 residues. The CDR3 here is CAWSARLGTGGSYGYTF. In DNA, the CDR3 is TGTGCCTGGAGTGCCCGACTCGGGACAGGGGGCTCCTATGGCTACACCTTC.

This chain joins TRBV12-2 and TRBJ1-3; no check of the table's D call, TRBD1, against the DNA was made. TRBV12-2 counts as a pseudogene. The CDR3 length is 18 residues. The CDR3 sequence is CASRRARGQLFSGNTIYF. CDR3 nucleotides: TGTGCAAGTCGCAGGGCCCGCGGACAGCTTTTCTCTGGAAACACCATATATTTT.

This clone was recorded once. The gene calls are TRBV18 and TRBJ2-7; no definite D call. Germline V CDR1 and CDR2: KGHSH, LQKENI. Trimming stripped 6 bases from V and 5 bases from J, with 14 bases between. This CDR3 contains 13 residues. The CDR3 DNA is TGTGCCAGCTCTAAGGGCTCTGGGGACGAGCAGTACTTC. It encodes CASSKGSGDEQYF.

The chain employs TRBV15 and TRBJ2-3; perhaps TRBD2 as D (5 bases). CDR3 size: 18 residues. The ends were cut back, 1 base at V and 0 bases at J, with 17 bases in the middle. Germline V gene lookup returns CDR1 LNHNV and CDR2 YYDKDF (reference sequence). The CDR3 nucleotides read TGTGCCACCAGCAGAGCGGACCGTGAGGGCCCCAGCACAGATACGCAGTATTTT. It encodes CATSRADREGPSTDTQYF.

This clone was counted once. This chain joins TRBV29-1 and TRBJ1-4; no definite D call. V was trimmed by 6 bases and J by 4 bases, leaving 12 bases between them. CDR1 is SQVTM, CDR2 ANQGSEA, per germline. This CDR3 has 13 residues. CDR3 sequence: CSVGWGSNEKLFF. CDR3 sequence (DNA): TGCAGCGTCGGGTGGGGAAGTAATGAAAAACTGTTTTTT.

CDR3 DNA sequence: TGTGCCAGCAGTGAAGGACAGCCGGGGGGTGACAATGAGCAGTTCTTC. Residues: CASSEGQPGGDNEQFF. The chain combines TRBV2 with TRBJ2-1, with 7 bases that match TRBD2. Germline trimming cut 1 base from V and 5 bases from J; bases unmatched to any gene: 8. CDR1 and CDR2 (germline): SNHLY, FYNNEI. CDR3 length equals 16 residues.

This chain connects TRBV7-9 to TRBJ2-3; D uncertain. Trimming took 10 bases from V and 4 from J, leaving 18 bases between them. Germline V CDR1 and CDR2: SEHNR, FQNEAQ (reference sequence). This CDR3 contains 14 residues. The DNA for the CDR3 is TGTGCCATTCTTGGGGTCCGACCCCCAGATACGCAGTATTTT. Translated, it gives CAILGVRPPDTQYF.

The V call is TRBV7-3, the J call TRBJ2-3; 9 positions agree with TRBD2. The trim removed 0 bases at V and 7 bases at J, leaving 2 bases unmatched. Germline lookup yields CDR1 SGHTA and CDR2 FQGTGA. The CDR3 is made up of 14 amino acids. CDR3 loop: CASSLTAGGNTQYF. In DNA form, the CDR3 reads TGTGCCAGCAGCTTAACAGCGGGGGGCAATACGCAGTATTTT.

The chain links TRBV28 to TRBJ2-2; weak D call: TRBD2 (5 bases). The V gene lost 2 bases and the J gene lost 3 bases, with 16 bases spanning the gap. The CDR3 has 17 residues. The germline CDR1 and CDR2 sequences are MDHEN and SYDVKM. CDR3 bases: TGTGCCAGCAGTTTAGGAGGCCAGCGTCCCGACACCGGGGAGCTGTTTTTT. Translated: CASSLGGQRPDTGELFF.

As concerns this clone: A read error may account for a junction end that differs from germline. The chain is built from TRBV29-1 and TRBJ2-2; D gene uncertain. There are 13 residues in the CDR3. Germline CDR1 reads SQVTM; CDR2 reads ANQGSEA. The CDR3 loop reads CSAEESNTGELFF. In DNA form, the CDR3 reads TGCAGCGCTGAAGAGTCGAACACCGGGGAGCTGTTTTTT.

The chain couples TRBV18 to TRBJ2-1; TRBD2 might be the D (6 bases). The CDR3 contains 16 residues. V was trimmed by 1 base and J by 5 bases, leaving 15 bases between them. The germline V gene has CDR1 KGHSH and CDR2 LQKENI. Here the CDR3 DNA reads TGTGCCAGCTCACCACTGAGGACCGCGGGGAACAATGAGCAGTTCTTC. Protein: CASSPLRTAGNNEQFF.

The genes are TRBV9 and TRBJ1-1, with 10 bases that match TRBD1. The junction had 2 bases not matched to a gene; V was cut back by 0 bases and J by 6 bases. Germline lookup yields CDR1 SGDLS and CDR2 YYNGEE. The CDR3 totals 14 residues. The CDR3 reads CASSVGQGAAEAFF. The CDR3 nucleotides read TGTGCCAGCAGCGTAGGACAGGGGGCAGCTGAAGCTTTCTTT.

This rearrangement joins TRBV6-5 to TRBJ2-7; 8 bases line up with TRBD1. This CDR3 comprises 14 residues. CDR1 MNHEY and CDR2 SVGAGI come from the germline V gene. With 4 bases clipped from V and 2 bases from J, the junction kept 4 bases outside the gene matches. CDR3 nucleotide sequence: TGTGCCAGCAGTTCCGACAGGGGACCCTACGAGCAGTACTTC. It yields the protein CASSSDRGPYEQYF.